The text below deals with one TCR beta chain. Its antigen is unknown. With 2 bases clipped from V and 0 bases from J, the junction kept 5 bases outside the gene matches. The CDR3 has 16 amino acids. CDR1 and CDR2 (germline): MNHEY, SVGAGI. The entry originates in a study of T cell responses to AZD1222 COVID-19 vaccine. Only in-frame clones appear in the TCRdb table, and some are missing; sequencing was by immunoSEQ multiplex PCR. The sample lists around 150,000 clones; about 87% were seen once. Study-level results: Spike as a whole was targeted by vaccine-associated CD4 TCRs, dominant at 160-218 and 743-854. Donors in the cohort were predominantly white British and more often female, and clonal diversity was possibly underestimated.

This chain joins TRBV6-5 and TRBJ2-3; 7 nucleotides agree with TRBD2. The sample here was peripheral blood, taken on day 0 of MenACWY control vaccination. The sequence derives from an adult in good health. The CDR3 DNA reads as TGTGCCAGCAGTTACGGGGCTAGCGGCAGCACAGATACGCAGTATTTT. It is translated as CASSYGASGSTDTQYF.